This T cell receptor (beta chain) was profiled in a study of metastatic and nonmetastatic thyroid tumors. MiXCR reprocessed the PCR reads for TCRdb. The table lists approximately 65,000 clones, roughly 4% of them singletons. With 4 bases removed from V and 8 bases from J, the gap between germline ends came to 12 bases. Looked up from germline, CDR1 is MGHRA and CDR2 is YSYEKL. The CDR3 is 13 residues long. The entire patient cohort was treatment-naive prior to thyroid surgery. This clone occurred many times. This TCR was recovered from a female donor with papillary thyroid cancer or a benign thyroid nodule (not recorded which). Some clones in this sample may be carry-over from other donors' samples. V and J are TRBV4-1 and TRBJ2-1, with D uncertain. Sequenced input: blood. CDR3 nucleotides: TGCGCCAGCAGCCCGAACCCGGGCGATGAGCAGTTCTTC. Protein product: CASSPNPGDEQFF.